This TCR beta chain was sequenced in a study of cytomegalovirus exposure and HLA in healthy donors. The study's findings and limits: When the data were analyzed later, several of the most significant clusters appeared to be linked to common viral pathogens. Presence/absence analyses rested on an assumption that sequencing depth was roughly uniform across donors. Data from an earlier analysis indicated that most TCR beta V segments were productive either about 87% or about 30% of the time. Some V segments (TRBV6-2 and TRBV6-3 among them) were excluded as indistinguishable.

Primers included in the PCR were 60 Vbeta and 13 Jbeta primers. Measured with immunoSEQ multiplex PCR; TCRdb has only the in-frame clones, and not every one. Among about 190,000 clones listed, 81% were seen once. About this clone: The antigen remains unidentified.

V lost 1 base and J lost 8; bases outside the gene matches: 16. Germline CDR1 is LNHDA and CDR2 is SQIVND (reference sequence). The CDR3 runs 18 residues. The V call is TRBV19, the J call TRBJ2-4, with 8 bases matching TRBD1. This TCR was recovered from a woman under 30 in good health and CMV-seropositive. Sequenced sample: PBMCs. CDR3: CASSIATAGGVKRDIQYF. CDR3 DNA: TGTGCCAGTAGTATAGCTACTGCAGGGGGCGTAAAAAGGGACATTCAGTACTTC.